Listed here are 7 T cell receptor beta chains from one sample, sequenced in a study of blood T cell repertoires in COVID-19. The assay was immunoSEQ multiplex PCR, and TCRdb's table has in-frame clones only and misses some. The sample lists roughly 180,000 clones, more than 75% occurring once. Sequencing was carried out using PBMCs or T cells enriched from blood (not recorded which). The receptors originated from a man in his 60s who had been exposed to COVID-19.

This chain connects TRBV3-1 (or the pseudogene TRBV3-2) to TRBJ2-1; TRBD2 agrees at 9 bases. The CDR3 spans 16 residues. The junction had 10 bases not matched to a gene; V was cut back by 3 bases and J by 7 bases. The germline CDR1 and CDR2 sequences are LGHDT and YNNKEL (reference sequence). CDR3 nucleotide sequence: TGTGCCAGCAGCCAGCATAGCGGGAGAGTTGTAAATGAGCAGTTCTTC. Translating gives CASSQHSGRVVNEQFF.

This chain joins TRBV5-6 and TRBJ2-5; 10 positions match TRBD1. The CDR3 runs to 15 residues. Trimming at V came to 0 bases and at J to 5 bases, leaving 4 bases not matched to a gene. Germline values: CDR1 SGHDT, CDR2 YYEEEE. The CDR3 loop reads CASSLGQGAGETQYF. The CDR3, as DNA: TGTGCCAGCAGCTTGGGACAGGGGGCAGGGGAGACCCAGTACTTC. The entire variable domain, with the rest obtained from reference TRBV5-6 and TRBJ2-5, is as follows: DAGVTQSPTHLIKTRGQQVTLRCSPKSGHDTVSWYQQALGQGPQFIFQYYEEEERQRGNFPDRFSGHQFPNYSSELNVNALLLGDSALYLCASSLGQGAGETQYFGPGTRLLVL.

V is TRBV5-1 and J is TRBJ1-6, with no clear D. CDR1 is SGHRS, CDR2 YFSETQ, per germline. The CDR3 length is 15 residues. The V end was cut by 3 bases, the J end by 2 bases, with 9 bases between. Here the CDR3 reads CASSSQETYNSPLHF. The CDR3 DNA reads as TGCGCCAGCAGCTCCCAGGAAACCTATAATTCACCCCTCCACTTT.

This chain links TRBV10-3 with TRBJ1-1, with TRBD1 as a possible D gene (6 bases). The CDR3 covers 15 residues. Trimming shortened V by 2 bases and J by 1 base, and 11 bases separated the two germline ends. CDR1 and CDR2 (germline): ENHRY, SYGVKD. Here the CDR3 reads CAISEPGQPNTEAFF. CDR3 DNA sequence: TGTGCCATCAGTGAGCCTGGACAGCCGAACACTGAAGCTTTCTTT.

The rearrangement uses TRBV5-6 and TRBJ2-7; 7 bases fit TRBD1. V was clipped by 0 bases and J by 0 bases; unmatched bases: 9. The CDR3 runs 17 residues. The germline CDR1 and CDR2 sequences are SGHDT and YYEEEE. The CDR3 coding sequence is TGTGCCAGCAGCTTGGGGGGTCCCGGGACAGTCTCCTACGAGCAGTACTTC. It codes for CASSLGGPGTVSYEQYF.

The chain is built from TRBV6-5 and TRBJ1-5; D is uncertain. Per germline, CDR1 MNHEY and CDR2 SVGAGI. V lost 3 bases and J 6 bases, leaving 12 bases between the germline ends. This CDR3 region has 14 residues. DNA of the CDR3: TGTGCCAGCAGTTATTCGTTGGGAGTTCAGCCCCAGCATTTT. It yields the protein CASSYSLGVQPQHF.

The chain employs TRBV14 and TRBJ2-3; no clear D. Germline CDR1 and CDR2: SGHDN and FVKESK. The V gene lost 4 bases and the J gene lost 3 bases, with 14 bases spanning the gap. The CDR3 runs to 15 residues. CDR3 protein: CASSRLDQPTDTQYF. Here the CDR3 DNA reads TGTGCCAGCAGCCGCCTAGACCAGCCTACAGATACGCAGTATTTT.